This TCR beta chain emerged from a study of blood T cell repertoires in COVID-19. Per the original methods: Scientists estimated how many nucleated cells there were by amplifying reference gene primers. TCRdb's table, derived via immunoSEQ multiplex PCR, lists solely in-frame clones and lacks some. That table gives V, J and clone size, and the DNA gave D and trimming. The table includes some 130,000 clones, 75% to 90% detected once. Germline trimming cut 3 bases from V and 7 bases from J; bases unmatched to any gene: 1. Germline V gene sequence: CDR1 SGHTA, CDR2 FQGNSA. The CDR3 spans 13 residues. Seattle patient enrollment occurred during active infection, with longitudinal follow-up thereafter.

The receptor was isolated from a man in his 60s with COVID-19, enrolled during active disease. Sequencing used peripheral blood. V gene TRBV7-2 combines with J gene TRBJ1-1, with TRBD1 matching over 11 bases. The CDR3 DNA follows: TGTGCCAGCAGCTTCGGGACAGGGGGTGAAGCTTTCTTT. Its protein is CASSFGTGGEAFF.